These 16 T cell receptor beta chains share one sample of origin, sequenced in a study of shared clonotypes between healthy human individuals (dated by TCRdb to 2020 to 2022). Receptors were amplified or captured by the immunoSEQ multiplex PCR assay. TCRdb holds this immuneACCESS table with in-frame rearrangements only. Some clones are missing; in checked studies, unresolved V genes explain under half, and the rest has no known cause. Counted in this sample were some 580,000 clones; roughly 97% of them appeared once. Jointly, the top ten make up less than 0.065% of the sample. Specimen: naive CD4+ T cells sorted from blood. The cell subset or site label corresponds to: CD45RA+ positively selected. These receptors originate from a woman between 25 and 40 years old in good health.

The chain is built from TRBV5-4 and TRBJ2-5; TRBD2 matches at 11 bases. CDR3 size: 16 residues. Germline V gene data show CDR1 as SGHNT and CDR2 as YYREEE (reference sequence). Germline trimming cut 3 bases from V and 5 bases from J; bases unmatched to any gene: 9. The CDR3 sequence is CASSSDSGRAVETQYF. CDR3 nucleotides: TGTGCCAGCAGCTCCGATAGCGGGAGGGCCGTGGAGACCCAGTACTTC. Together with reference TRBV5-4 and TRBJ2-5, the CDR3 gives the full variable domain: ETGVTQSPTHLIKTRGQQVTLRCSSQSGHNTVSWYQQALGQGPQFIFQYYREEENGRGNFPPRFSGLQFPNYSSELNVNALELDDSALYLCASSSDSGRAVETQYFGPGTRLLVL.

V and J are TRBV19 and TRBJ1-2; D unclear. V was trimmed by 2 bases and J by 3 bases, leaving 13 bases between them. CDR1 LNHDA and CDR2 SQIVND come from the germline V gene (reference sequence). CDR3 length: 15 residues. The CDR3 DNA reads TGTGCCAGTAGTATACGGGAGGAGGGATACTATGGCTACACCTTC. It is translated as CASSIREEGYYGYTF.

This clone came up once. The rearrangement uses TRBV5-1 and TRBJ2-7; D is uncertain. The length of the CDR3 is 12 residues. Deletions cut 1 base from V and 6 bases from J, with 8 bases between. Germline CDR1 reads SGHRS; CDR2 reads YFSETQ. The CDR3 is CASSLSVSEQYF. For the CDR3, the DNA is TGCGCCAGCAGCTTGTCCGTGAGCGAGCAGTACTTC.

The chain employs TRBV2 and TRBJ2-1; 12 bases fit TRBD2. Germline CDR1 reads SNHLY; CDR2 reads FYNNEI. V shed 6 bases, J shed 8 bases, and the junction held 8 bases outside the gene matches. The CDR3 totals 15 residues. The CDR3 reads CASSPGTSGYHEQFF. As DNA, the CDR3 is TGTGCCAGCAGCCCCGGGACTAGCGGGTACCATGAGCAGTTCTTC.

CDR3 region: CASSLQRGPDEKLFF. CDR3 bases: TGCGCCAGCAGCCTACAAAGGGGGCCCGATGAAAAACTGTTTTTT. The chain employs TRBV4-1 and TRBJ1-4, with 7 bases identical to TRBD1. This CDR3 is 15 amino acids long. Germline lookup yields CDR1 MGHRA and CDR2 YSYEKL. The J segment lost 6 bases and the V segment lost 4 bases, leaving 8 bases of the junction unmatched.

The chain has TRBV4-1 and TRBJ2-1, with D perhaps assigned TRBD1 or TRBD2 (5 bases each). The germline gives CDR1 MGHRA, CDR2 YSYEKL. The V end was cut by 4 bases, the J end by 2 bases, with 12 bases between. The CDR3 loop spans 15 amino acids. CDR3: CASSPPGGPYNEQFF. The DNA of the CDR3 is TGCGCCAGCAGCCCCCCTGGGGGTCCCTACAATGAGCAGTTCTTC.

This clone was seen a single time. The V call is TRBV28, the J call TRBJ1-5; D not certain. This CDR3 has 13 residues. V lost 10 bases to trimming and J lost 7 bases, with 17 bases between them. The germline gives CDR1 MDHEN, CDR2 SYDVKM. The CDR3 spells CATLGIRYQPQHF. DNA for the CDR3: TGTGCCACCCTCGGGATTCGGTACCAGCCCCAGCATTTT.

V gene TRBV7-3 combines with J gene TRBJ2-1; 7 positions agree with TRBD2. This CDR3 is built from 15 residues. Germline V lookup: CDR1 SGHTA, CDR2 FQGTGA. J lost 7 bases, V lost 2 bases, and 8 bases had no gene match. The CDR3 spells CASSLQASGRNEQFF. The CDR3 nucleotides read TGTGCCAGCAGCTTACAGGCTAGCGGTAGGAATGAGCAGTTCTTC.

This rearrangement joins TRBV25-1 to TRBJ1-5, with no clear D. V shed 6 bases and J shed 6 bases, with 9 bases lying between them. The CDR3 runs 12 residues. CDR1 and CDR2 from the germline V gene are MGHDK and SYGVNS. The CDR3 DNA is TGTGCCAGCAGCAACTTGGGTCAGCCCCAGCATTTT. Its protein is CASSNLGQPQHF.

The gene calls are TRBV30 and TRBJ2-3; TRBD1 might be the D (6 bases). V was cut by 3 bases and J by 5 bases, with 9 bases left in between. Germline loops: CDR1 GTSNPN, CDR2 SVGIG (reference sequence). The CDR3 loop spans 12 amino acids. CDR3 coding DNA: TGTGCCTGGAGGCCAGGGGTAGATACGCAGTATTTT. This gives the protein CAWRPGVDTQYF. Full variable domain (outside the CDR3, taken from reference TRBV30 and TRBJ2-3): SQTIHQWPATLVQPVGSPLSLECTVEGTSNPNLYWYRQAAGRGLQLLFYSVGIGQISSEVPQNLSASRPQDRQFILSSKKLLLSDSGFYLCAWRPGVDTQYFGPGTRLTVL.

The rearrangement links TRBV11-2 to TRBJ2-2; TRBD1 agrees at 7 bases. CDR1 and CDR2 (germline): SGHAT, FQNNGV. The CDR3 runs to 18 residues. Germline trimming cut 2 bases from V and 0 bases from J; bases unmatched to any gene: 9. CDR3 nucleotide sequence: TGTGCCAGCAGCTTATTTACCTGGGACAGCCCGAACACCGGGGAGCTGTTTTTT. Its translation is CASSLFTWDSPNTGELFF.

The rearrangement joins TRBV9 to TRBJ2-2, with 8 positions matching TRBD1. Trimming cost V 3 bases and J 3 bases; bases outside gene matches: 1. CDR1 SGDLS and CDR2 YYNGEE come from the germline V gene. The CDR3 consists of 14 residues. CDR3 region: CASSAQGDTGELFF. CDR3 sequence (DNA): TGTGCCAGCAGCGCACAGGGGGACACCGGGGAGCTGTTTTTT. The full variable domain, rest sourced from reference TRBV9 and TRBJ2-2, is DSGVTQTPKHLITATGQRVTLRCSPRSGDLSVYWYQQSLDQGLQFLIQYYNGEERAKGNILERFSAQQFPDLHSELNLSSLELGDSALYFCASSAQGDTGELFFGEGSRLTVL.

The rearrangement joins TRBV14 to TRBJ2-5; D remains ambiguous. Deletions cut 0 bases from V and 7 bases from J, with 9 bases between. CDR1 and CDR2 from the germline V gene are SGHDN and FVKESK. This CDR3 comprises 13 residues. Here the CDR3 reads CASSQDVLGTQYF. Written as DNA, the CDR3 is TGTGCCAGCAGCCAAGATGTGCTCGGGACCCAGTACTTC. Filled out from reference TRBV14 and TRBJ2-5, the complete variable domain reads EAGVTQFPSHSVIEKGQTVTLRCDPISGHDNLYWYRRVMGKEIKFLLHFVKESKQDESGMPNNRFLAERTGGTYSTLKVQPAELEDSGVYFCASSQDVLGTQYFGPGTRLLVL.

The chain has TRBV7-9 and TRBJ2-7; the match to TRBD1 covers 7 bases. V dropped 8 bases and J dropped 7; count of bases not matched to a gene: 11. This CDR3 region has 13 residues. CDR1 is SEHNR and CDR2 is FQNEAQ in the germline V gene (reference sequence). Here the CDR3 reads CASQGQRSFEQYF. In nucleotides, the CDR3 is TGTGCCAGCCAGGGACAGAGATCTTTTGAGCAGTACTTC.

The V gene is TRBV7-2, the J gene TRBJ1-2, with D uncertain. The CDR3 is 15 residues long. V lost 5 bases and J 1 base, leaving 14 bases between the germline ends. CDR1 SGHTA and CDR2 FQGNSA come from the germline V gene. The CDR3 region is CASSPRTGFNYGYTF. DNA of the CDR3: TGTGCCAGCAGCCCCAGGACGGGTTTTAACTATGGCTACACCTTC.

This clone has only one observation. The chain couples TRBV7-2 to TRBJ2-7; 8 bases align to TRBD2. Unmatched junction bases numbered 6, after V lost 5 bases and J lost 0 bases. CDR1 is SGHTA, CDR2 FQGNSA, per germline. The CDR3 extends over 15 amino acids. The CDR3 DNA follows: TGTGCCAGCAGCCCAACTAGCGGCGACTCCTACGAGCAGTACTTC. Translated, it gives CASSPTSGDSYEQYF.